This TCR beta chain came from a study of T-cell memory formation after mild COVID-19. TCRdb used MiXCR to reprocess the 5' RACE reads, holding one entry per CDR3 protein. The sample shows some 160,000 distinct CDR3 sequences, around a third of them seen only once. Germline assignment: CDR1 SQVTM and CDR2 ANQGSEA. The V segment lost 5 bases and the J segment 2 bases; nucleotides outside the gene matches: 4. The CDR3 sequence is 13 residues long. The sequenced sample was PBMCs or a T cell subset sorted from them (not recorded which). The TCR comes from an adult woman who had mild COVID-19 (a few samples of this study predate the infection). Cell type and time point are not known. The chain links TRBV29-1 to TRBJ2-3; 7 bases match TRBD2. CDR3 DNA: TGCAGCGTTTGCGGGGGAGTCACAGATACGCAGTATTTT. This gives the protein CSVCGGVTDTQYF.